This is a list of T cell receptor beta chains from one sample in a study of T cell responses to AZD1222 COVID-19 vaccine. Clones were read by immunoSEQ multiplex PCR, and TCRdb kept only the in-frame ones, dropping some. The data show 130,000 or so clones, 80% to 90% seen once. The specimen was peripheral blood, collected on day 0 of AZD1222 vaccination. The source of these receptors is an adult in good health. Both conserved end residues are part of each CDR3. D genes are given only for firm matches. Not every row has a clone size; where given, it reads once, few, many or a size class.

clone_size,j_call,v_call,d_call,cdr3_aa,cdr3_nt
few,TRBJ1-2,TRBV3-1/TRBV3-2,-,CASSLRNYGYTF,TGTGCCAGCAGCCTACGGAATTATGGCTACACCTTC
-,TRBJ2-1,TRBV7-9,-,CASSLALGVSYNEQFF,TGTGCCAGCAGCTTAGCGCTAGGGGTTTCCTACAATGAGCAGTTCTTC
-,TRBJ1-1,TRBV19,TRBD1,CASSSQGAGEAFF,TGTGCCAGTAGTTCACAGGGGGCTGGAGAAGCTTTCTTT
-,TRBJ2-1,TRBV9,-,CASSVDSPYNEQFF,TGTGCCAGCAGCGTTGACTCCCCCTACAATGAGCAGTTCTTC
-,TRBJ2-1,TRBV6-1,TRBD2,CASSEPSGRAYEQFF,TGTGCCAGCAGTGAACCTAGCGGGAGGGCCTATGAGCAGTTCTTC
-,TRBJ1-1,TRBV11-2,-,CASSLDGGSAEAFF,TGTGCCAGCAGCTTAGATGGGGGGAGCGCTGAAGCTTTCTTT
-,TRBJ2-3,TRBV28,TRBD2,CASQAGGPTDTQYF,TGTGCCAGTCAAGCGGGGGGGCCCACAGATACGCAGTATTTT
-,TRBJ2-2,TRBV3-1/TRBV3-2,-,CASSQWGAKTGELFF,TGTGCCAGCAGCCAGTGGGGGGCGAAAACCGGGGAGCTGTTTTTT
-,TRBJ1-2,TRBV20-1,TRBD1,CSASDRGQGNTGYTF,TGCAGTGCTAGTGATCGGGGACAGGGGAATACGGGCTACACCTTC
-,TRBJ1-6,TRBV27,-,CASSLSPRGASYNSPLHF,TGTGCCAGCAGTTTATCGCCCCGCGGGGCCAGCTATAATTCACCCCTCCACTTT
-,TRBJ2-7,TRBV5-1,TRBD2,CASSLEAGGVWSEQYF,TGCGCCAGCAGCTTGGAGGCTGGGGGGGTTTGGTCTGAGCAGTACTTC
-,TRBJ2-7,TRBV14,-,CASSRRTDPTNANF,TGTGCCAGCAGCCGAAGGACCGACCCTACGAATGCGAACTTC
-,TRBJ1-2,TRBV7-2,-,CASSPSGTGNYGYTF,TGTGCCAGCAGCCCGTCCGGTACGGGGAACTATGGCTACACCTTC
-,TRBJ1-2,TRBV19,-,CASSTFPLGSYQPGNVIYGYTF,TGTGCCAGTAGTACATTCCCCTTGGGGAGCTATCAACCTGGAAATGTAATATATGGCTACACCTTC
few,TRBJ1-5,TRBV6-5,-,CASNPGGTEPQHF,TGTGCCAGCAACCCTGGGGGAACCGAGCCCCAGCATTTT
-,TRBJ1-1,TRBV5-6,-,CASSLQVLGGNTEAFF,TGTGCCAGCAGCTTGCAGGTTTTGGGGGGGAACACTGAAGCTTTCTTT
-,TRBJ2-1,TRBV5-1,TRBD1,CASSPNPGQGWDEQFF,TGCGCCAGCAGCCCAAACCCTGGACAGGGGTGGGATGAGCAGTTCTTC
-,TRBJ2-7,TRBV11-3,-,CASSFPTTGGYEQYF,TGTGCCAGCAGCTTCCCGACCACCGGAGGCTACGAGCAGTACTTC
-,TRBJ1-6,TRBV6-1,-,CASSGQGSSYNSPLHF,TGTGCCAGCAGTGGGCAGGGGAGCTCCTATAATTCACCCCTCCACTTT
few,TRBJ1-5,TRBV4-2,-,CASSQRGNQPQHF,TGTGCCAGCAGCCAGAGAGGAAATCAGCCCCAGCATTTT
-,TRBJ1-1,TRBV28,TRBD1,CASSRVGQDRSGNTEAFF,TGTGCCAGCAGCCGAGTGGGACAGGATAGGAGCGGGAACACTGAAGCTTTCTTT
-,TRBJ2-7,TRBV19,-,CASSRTGIPIERQYF,TGTGCCAGTAGTAGAACGGGGATACCGATTGAAAGGCAGTACTTC
once,TRBJ2-5,TRBV11-3,-,CASSGRRERETQYF,TGTGCCAGCAGCGGGCGGCGAGAACGGGAGACCCAGTACTTC
-,TRBJ1-2,TRBV19,-,CASNEDSDYGYTF,TGTGCCAGTAACGAAGACAGTGACTATGGCTACACCTTC
-,TRBJ2-2,TRBV3-1/TRBV3-2,-,CASSQSGLLFF,TGTGCCAGCAGCCAAAGCGGACTACTGTTTTTT
-,TRBJ1-5,TRBV18,TRBD1,CASSSGQGVTQPQHF,TGTGCCAGCTCATCGGGACAGGGGGTCACTCAGCCCCAGCATTTT
-,TRBJ2-5,TRBV28,-,CASSVYVQQETQYF,TGTGCCAGCAGCGTATATGTCCAACAAGAGACCCAGTACTTC
-,TRBJ1-3,TRBV4-2,-,CASSQRAPENTIYF,TGTGCCAGCAGCCAGAGGGCCCCGGAGAACACCATATATTTT
-,TRBJ2-3,TRBV30,-,CAWSVRQRDTQYF,TGTGCCTGGAGTGTACGGCAAAGAGATACGCAGTATTTT
-,TRBJ1-2,TRBV5-6,-,CASSRAVYGYTF,TGTGCCAGCAGCCGCGCAGTGTATGGCTACACCTTC
-,TRBJ1-5,TRBV5-1,-,CASSEHLSNQPQHF,TGCGCCAGCAGTGAACACCTTAGCAATCAGCCCCAGCATTTT
few,TRBJ2-7,TRBV3-1/TRBV3-2,-,CASSQVVGMNYEQYF,TGTGCCAGCAGCCAAGTTGTGGGGATGAACTACGAGCAGTACTTC
-,TRBJ2-2,TRBV7-6,TRBD2,CASSLTSGGPYTGELFF,TGTGCCAGCAGCCTGACTAGCGGGGGGCCCTACACCGGGGAGCTGTTTTTT
-,TRBJ2-5,TRBV5-6,TRBD2,CASSNTGTSGETQYF,TGTGCCAGCAGCAACACCGGGACTAGCGGGGAGACCCAGTACTTC
-,TRBJ2-2,TRBV5-1,TRBD1,CASSYFGQGTPGELFF,TGCGCCAGCAGCTATTTCGGACAGGGGACCCCCGGGGAGCTGTTTTTT